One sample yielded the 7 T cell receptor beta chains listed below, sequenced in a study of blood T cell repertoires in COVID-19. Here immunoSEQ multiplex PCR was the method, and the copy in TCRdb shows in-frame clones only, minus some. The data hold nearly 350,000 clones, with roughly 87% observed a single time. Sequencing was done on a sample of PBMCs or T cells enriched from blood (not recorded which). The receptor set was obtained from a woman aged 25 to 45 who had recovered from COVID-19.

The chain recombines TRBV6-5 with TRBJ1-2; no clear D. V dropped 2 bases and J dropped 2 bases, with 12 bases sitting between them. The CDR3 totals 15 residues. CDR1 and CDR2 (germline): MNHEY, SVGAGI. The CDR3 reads CASSYGGPTNYGYTF. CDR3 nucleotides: TGTGCCAGCAGTTACGGCGGCCCCACGAACTATGGCTACACCTTC.

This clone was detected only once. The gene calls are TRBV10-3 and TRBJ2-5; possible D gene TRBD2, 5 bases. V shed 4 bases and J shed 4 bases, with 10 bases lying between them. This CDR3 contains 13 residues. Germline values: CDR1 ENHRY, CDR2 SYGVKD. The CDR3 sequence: CAISGEGSETQYF. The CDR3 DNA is TGTGCCATCAGTGGTGAGGGTTCAGAGACCCAGTACTTC.

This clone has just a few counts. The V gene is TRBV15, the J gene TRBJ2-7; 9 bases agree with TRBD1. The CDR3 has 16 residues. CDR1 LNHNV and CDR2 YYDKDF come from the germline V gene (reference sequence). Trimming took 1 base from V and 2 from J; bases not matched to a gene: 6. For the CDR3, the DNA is TGTGCCACCAGCAGAGGCCCCGGACAGGGGACCTACGAGCAGTACTTC. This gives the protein CATSRGPGQGTYEQYF.

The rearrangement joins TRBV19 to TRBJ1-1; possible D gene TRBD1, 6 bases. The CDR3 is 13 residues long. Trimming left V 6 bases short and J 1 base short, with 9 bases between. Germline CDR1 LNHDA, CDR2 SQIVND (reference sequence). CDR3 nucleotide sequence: TGTGCCAGTAGCCTGGACAGGAACACTGAAGCTTTCTTT. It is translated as CASSLDRNTEAFF.

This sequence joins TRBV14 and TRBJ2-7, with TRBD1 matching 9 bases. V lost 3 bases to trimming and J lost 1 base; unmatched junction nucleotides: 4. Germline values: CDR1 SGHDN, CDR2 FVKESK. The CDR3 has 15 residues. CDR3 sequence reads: CASSQRQGESYEQYF. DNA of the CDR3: TGTGCCAGCAGCCAGCGACAGGGGGAATCCTACGAGCAGTACTTC.

The CDR3 DNA reads TGTGCCAGCAGCCAAGCGGGGGTCCCCTCCTACGAGCAGTACTTC. Translating gives CASSQAGVPSYEQYF. The V and J genes are TRBV9 and TRBJ2-7; 8 nucleotides match TRBD2. The germline gives CDR1 SGDLS, CDR2 YYNGEE. The CDR3 runs to 15 residues. Trimming at V came to 4 bases and at J to 0 bases, leaving 6 bases not matched to a gene. The full variable domain, in which reference TRBV9 and TRBJ2-7 provide the parts outside the CDR3, is DSGVTQTPKHLITATGQRVTLRCSPRSGDLSVYWYQQSLDQGLQFLIQYYNGEERAKGNILERFSAQQFPDLHSELNLSSLELGDSALYFCASSQAGVPSYEQYFGPGTRLTVT.

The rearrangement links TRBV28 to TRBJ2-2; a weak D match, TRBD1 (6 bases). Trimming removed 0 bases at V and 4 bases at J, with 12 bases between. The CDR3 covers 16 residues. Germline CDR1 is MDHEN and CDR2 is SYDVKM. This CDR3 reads CASSLWGAPVTGELFF. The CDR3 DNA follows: TGTGCCAGCAGTTTATGGGGGGCGCCGGTCACCGGGGAGCTGTTTTTT.